Detailed here is one T cell receptor beta chain. Antigen specificity is unknown. The record originates from a study of CD8+CD57+ T cells in acquired aplastic anemia. Background on the study: Some 10 million reads were obtained on average for healthy donor CD4+ cells. Findings and limits, study-wide: Overlap between patients and controls comprised roughly 28 CD8+ CDR3 sequences.

Germline V gene lookup returns CDR1 SGHTS and CDR2 YDEGEE. V was trimmed by 2 bases and J by 2 bases, leaving 12 bases between them. The CDR3 spans 15 residues. According to the study, genomic DNA was the template for TCR beta VDJ and CDR3 profiling. TCRdb redid the calling of the reads with MiXCR, one entry per CDR3 protein. This table has around 190,000 distinct CDR3 sequences, under 65% appearing once. This receptor was obtained from a human donor in good health. What was sequenced was sorted CD4+, CD8+, or CD8+CD57+ T cells (not recorded which) from PBMCs. The chain carries TRBV5-8 and TRBJ2-3; tentatively, D is TRBD1 (6 bases). CDR3 loop: CASSFRGTITDTQYF. The CDR3 coding sequence is TGTGCCAGCAGCTTTAGGGGGACGATCACAGATACGCAGTATTTT.